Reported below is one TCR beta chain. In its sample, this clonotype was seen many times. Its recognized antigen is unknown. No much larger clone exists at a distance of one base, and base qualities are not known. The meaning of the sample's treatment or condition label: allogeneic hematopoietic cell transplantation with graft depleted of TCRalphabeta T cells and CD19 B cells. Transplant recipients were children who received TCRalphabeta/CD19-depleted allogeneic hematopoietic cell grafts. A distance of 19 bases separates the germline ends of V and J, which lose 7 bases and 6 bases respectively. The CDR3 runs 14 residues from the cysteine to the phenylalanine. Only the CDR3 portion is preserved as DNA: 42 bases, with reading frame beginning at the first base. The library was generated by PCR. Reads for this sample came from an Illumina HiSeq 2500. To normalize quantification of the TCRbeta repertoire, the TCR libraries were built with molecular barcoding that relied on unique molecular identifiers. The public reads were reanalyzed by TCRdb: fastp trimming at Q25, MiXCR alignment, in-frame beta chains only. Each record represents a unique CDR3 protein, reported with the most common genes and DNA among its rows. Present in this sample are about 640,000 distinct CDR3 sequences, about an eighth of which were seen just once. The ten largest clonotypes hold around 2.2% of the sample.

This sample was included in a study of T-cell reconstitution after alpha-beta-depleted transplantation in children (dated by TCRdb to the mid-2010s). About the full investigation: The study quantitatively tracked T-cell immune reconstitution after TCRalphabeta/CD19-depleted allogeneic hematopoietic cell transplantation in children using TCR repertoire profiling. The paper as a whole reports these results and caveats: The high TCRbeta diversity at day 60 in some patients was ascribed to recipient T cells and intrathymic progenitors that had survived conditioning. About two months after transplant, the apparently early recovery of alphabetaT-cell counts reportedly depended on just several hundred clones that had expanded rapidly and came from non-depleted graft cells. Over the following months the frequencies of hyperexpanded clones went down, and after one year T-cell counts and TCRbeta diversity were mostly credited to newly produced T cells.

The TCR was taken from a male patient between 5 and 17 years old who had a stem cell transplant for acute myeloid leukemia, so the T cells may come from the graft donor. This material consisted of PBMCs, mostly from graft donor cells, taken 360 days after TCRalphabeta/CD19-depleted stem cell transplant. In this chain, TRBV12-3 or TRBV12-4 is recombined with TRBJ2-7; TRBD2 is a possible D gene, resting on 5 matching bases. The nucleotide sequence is TGTGCCAGCACCCACGGACTCCTAAGCACCGAGCAGTACTTC. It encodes CASTHGLLSTEQYF.